This T cell receptor (beta chain) was identified in a study of shared clonotypes between healthy human individuals. At the level of the study: The cohort comprised a couple of women and a few men. Their ages spanned 18 to 49 years.

The healthy adult donors were HIV-negative and reported no recent acute infections or vaccinations. CDR1 is KGHSH and CDR2 is LQKENI in the germline V gene. V was trimmed by 4 bases and J by 2 bases, leaving 14 bases between them. This CDR3 contains 15 residues. Repertoires were generated with immunoSEQ multiplex PCR, while TCRdb's copy carries only in-frame clones and drops some. This table has roughly 490,000 clones, 75% to 85% appearing once. Input material: PBMCs. The origin of this receptor is a woman aged 40-49 years in good health. Some clones in this sample may be carry-over from other donors' samples. This chain joins TRBV18 and TRBJ1-1; D is unresolved. DNA of the CDR3: TGTGCCAGCTCACGATCCCCGGGCCAAAACACTGAAGCTTTCTTT. Amino acid sequence: CASSRSPGQNTEAFF.